What follows describes a single TCR beta chain. There is no known antigen for this receptor. Base qualities are missing; no much larger clone stands one base away. Whole blood was collected in K2EDTA tubes by collaborating institutions according to the institutions' own protocols. Collaborator samples were shipped for TCRbeta analysis as frozen whole blood, isolated PBMCs, or DNA extracted from either sample type. TCRbeta CDR3 regions were amplified from genomic DNA by means of the immunoSEQ Assay, a bias-controlled multiplex PCR. On the authors' methods: The number of nucleated cells in each sample was estimated from the amplification of reference gene primers within the assay. To quantify the absolute abundance of each unique TCRbeta CDR3 rearrangement, sequence reads were collapsed and filtered. Productive Simpson clonality was computed per sample as the square root of Simpson's diversity index over productive rearrangements. TCRdb holds this immuneACCESS table with in-frame rearrangements only. Some clones are missing; in checked studies, unresolved V genes explain under half, and the rest has no known cause. Clonal size and the V and J genes are those of that table, whereas D and trimming came from the DNA. This sample lists around 140,000 clones; approximately 88% were detected once. The ten largest clones represent approximately 4.6% of the sample.

These data originate in a study of blood T cell repertoires in COVID-19 (dated by TCRdb to the early 2020s). Regarding the complete study: Collaborator samples came from the United States, Italy and Spain and covered acute and convalescent phases of COVID-19. The material from the prospective study consisted of cDNA or gDNA derived from T cells, B-cell-depleted T cells, or PBMCs. Where available, HLA class I and class II types were obtained from metadata supplied by the sample provider rather than from assay-based typing. The repertoires were released in a freely available public database meant as a resource for research on the immune response to SARS-CoV-2. Samples were obtained from the ongoing ImmuneRACE study (first 160 participants) and from some 1,300 subjects provided by 6 global collaborators. Deeply sampled blood TCRbeta repertoires from subjects exposed to, actively infected with, or recovered from COVID-19 were included in the dataset. Nearly every sample came with metadata listing a de-identified subject ID, COVID-19 status, age in years and sex.

As encoded in the germline V gene, CDR1 is SNHLY while CDR2 is FYNNEI. V is trimmed back by 3 bases and J by 3 bases, and the junction contains 4 bases that no gene match accounts for. Its CDR3 holds 15 amino acids, cysteine through phenylalanine. Only the CDR3 portion is preserved as DNA: 45 bases, with reading frame beginning at the first base. Overall study results and their limits: Clinical and demographic metadata were provided uncurated, with the amount varying by source and participant.

The TCR sequence derives from a human donor in a cohort sampled during active COVID-19. Sequenced: peripheral blood. The rearrangement joined TRBV2 to TRBJ1-5; 8 bases in the junction line up with TRBD1. The DNA is TGTGCCAGCAGTGAGCGGGACAGGTACAATCAGCCCCAGCATTTT. Its translation reads: CASSERDRYNQPQHF.